This TCR beta chain stems from a study of neoadjuvant anti-PD-1 for oral cavity cancer. At the level of the study: Patients without progression received a fourth nivolumab dose around day 43, then surgical resection on days 50-56.

Study findings and constraints: Each response group had just a few patients in TCR analyses.

Regarding this clone: The antigen remains unidentified. The junction departs from the called germline gene at one end, perhaps through a read error.

Profiled with immunoSEQ multiplex PCR; TCRdb holds only in-frame clones, not every one. Here the sample spans about 16,000 clones, about 70% being singletons. CDR1 and CDR2 from the germline V gene are SSHAT and FNYEAQ (reference sequence). The CDR3 contains 13 residues. The clonotype was recovered from a person aged 35-79 years with oral cavity squamous cell carcinoma. The chain combines TRBV7-7 with TRBJ2-1; 7 bases are a match to TRBD1. Here the sequenced sample was PBMCs, taken before nivolumab (anti-PD-1) treatment. Here the CDR3 reads CASSYTGDNEQFF. DNA for the CDR3: TGTGCTAGCAGCTATACAGGGGACAATGAGCAGTTCTTC.